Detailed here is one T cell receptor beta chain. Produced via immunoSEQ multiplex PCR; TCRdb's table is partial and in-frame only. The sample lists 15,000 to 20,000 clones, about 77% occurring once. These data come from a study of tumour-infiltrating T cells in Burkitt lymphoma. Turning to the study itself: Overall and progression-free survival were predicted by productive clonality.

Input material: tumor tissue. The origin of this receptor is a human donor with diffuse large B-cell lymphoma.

CDR3 protein: CASSLGGGILWTEAFF. CDR3 DNA sequence: TGTGCCAGCAGCTTGGGAGGGGGCATTTTGTGGACTGAAGCTTTCTTT. The chain employs TRBV11-2 and TRBJ1-1; TRBD1 agrees at 7 bases. J was trimmed by 5 bases and V by 3 bases; bases with no gene match: 12. The CDR3 has 16 residues. Germline CDR1 reads SGHAT; CDR2 reads FQNNGV.